These 21 T cell receptor beta chains share one sample of origin, sequenced in a study of blood T cell repertoires in COVID-19. Only in-frame clones appear in the TCRdb table, and some are missing; sequencing was by immunoSEQ multiplex PCR. The sample includes some 210,000 clones, 92% of them seen just once. The sample comprised peripheral blood. The receptor source for this set is a man between 60 and 70 years old with COVID-19, enrolled during active disease.

The chain carries TRBV19 and TRBJ1-1; tentatively, D is TRBD1 (6 bases). V lost 7 bases, J lost 4 bases, and 13 bases lay in between. CDR1 LNHDA and CDR2 SQIVND come from the germline V gene (reference sequence). The CDR3 consists of 13 residues. The CDR3 region is CASTDRTGTEAFF. CDR3 nucleotide sequence: TGTGCCAGTACCGACAGGACCGGCACTGAAGCTTTCTTT.

The J gene is TRBJ2-7, the V gene TRBV7-6, with 8 bases lining up with TRBD1. With 3 bases clipped from V and 2 bases from J, the junction kept 6 bases outside the gene matches. Germline CDR1 SGHVS, CDR2 FNYEAQ. The CDR3 loop spans 15 amino acids. DNA for the CDR3: TGTGCCAGCAGCTTCGGGACAGGACTTACCTACGAGCAGTACTTC. It translates to CASSFGTGLTYEQYF. The full variable domain, completed using reference TRBV7-6 and TRBJ2-7, is GAGVSQSPRYKVTKRGQDVALRCDPISGHVSLYWYRQALGQGPEFLTYFNYEAQQDKSGLPNDRFSAERPEGSISTLTIQRTEQRDSAMYRCASSFGTGLTYEQYFGPGTRLTVT.

The V call is TRBV28, the J call TRBJ1-6; weak D call: TRBD1 (6 bases). This CDR3 is built from 14 residues. The germline V and J ends were trimmed by 5 bases and 6 bases, with 11 bases remaining between them. Germline CDR1 MDHEN, CDR2 SYDVKM. The CDR3 bases are TGTGCCAGCAGTCCAGGACAGCCTAATTCACCCCTCCACTTT. It yields the protein CASSPGQPNSPLHF.

The chain joins TRBV3-1 (or the pseudogene TRBV3-2) to TRBJ2-6; weak D call: TRBD1 (5 bases). The CDR3 consists of 15 residues. Germline V gene sequence: CDR1 LGHDT, CDR2 YNNKEL (reference sequence). V lost 5 bases and J lost 4, with 12 bases in between. CDR3 protein: CASSDQGMGANVLTF. CDR3 bases: TGTGCCAGCAGCGACCAGGGAATGGGGGCCAACGTCCTGACTTTC.

This clone was observed once. The chain combines TRBV5-1 with TRBJ1-1; 9 nucleotides align to TRBD1. This CDR3 is built from 17 residues. Looked up from germline, CDR1 is SGHRS and CDR2 is YFSETQ. Unmatched junction bases numbered 11, after V lost 1 base and J lost 4 bases. CDR3: CASSLSLTGGGGTEAFF. CDR3 DNA: TGCGCCAGCAGCTTGAGTTTAACAGGGGGCGGCGGCACTGAAGCTTTCTTT.

The chain uses TRBV2 and TRBJ1-4, with a weak D call TRBD1 (5 bases). Trimming removed 8 bases from V and 0 bases from J, with 13 bases in between. This CDR3 spans 15 amino acids. Germline assignment: CDR1 SNHLY and CDR2 FYNNEI. This chain's CDR3 is CASQNPGATNEKLFF. The CDR3 DNA sequence: TGTGCCAGCCAGAACCCGGGGGCAACTAATGAAAAACTGTTTTTT.

The rearrangement joins TRBV4-3 to TRBJ1-2; no firm D call. Trimming shortened V by 3 bases and J by 8 bases, and 13 bases separated the two germline ends. Per the germline V gene, CDR1 is LGHNA and CDR2 is YSLEER. CDR3 length: 13 residues. The CDR3 spells CASSQGFGIGYTF. The CDR3 nucleotides are TGCGCCAGCAGCCAGGGCTTCGGGATAGGCTACACCTTC.

In nucleotides, the CDR3 is TGTGCTAGTGGTTTGGCCCCGGGACAGGGGGTTCGCGAGCAGTACTTC. This sequence encodes CASGLAPGQGVREQYF. J is TRBJ2-7 and V is TRBV12-5; 11 bases map to TRBD1. V lost 1 base, J lost 6 bases, and 8 bases stayed unmatched. The germline V gene encodes CDR1 LGHNT and CDR2 FRNRAP. CDR3 length: 16 residues.

This clone occurred once. The genes are TRBV6-5 and TRBJ2-7, with a tentative D call TRBD1 (5 bases). Germline V CDR1 and CDR2: MNHEY, SVGAGI. The CDR3 is made up of 14 amino acids. Trimming took 0 bases from V and 2 from J, leaving 8 bases between them. The CDR3 protein is CASSYSWGPYEQYF. CDR3 in DNA: TGTGCCAGCAGTTACTCATGGGGCCCCTACGAGCAGTACTTC.

The CDR3 region has the DNA TGTGCCAGCAGCCAAGATGGGGCTAGCGGAGGTACGCAGTATTTT. Its translation is CASSQDGASGGTQYF. J is TRBJ2-3 and V is TRBV3-1 (or the pseudogene TRBV3-2); 7 nucleotides match TRBD2. Per the germline V gene, CDR1 is LGHDT and CDR2 is YNNKEL (reference sequence). This CDR3 spans 15 amino acids. The junction had 8 bases not matched to a gene; V was cut back by 0 bases and J by 8 bases.

The V call is TRBV6-5, the J call TRBJ1-2; 9 bases line up with TRBD1. Trimming removed 4 bases from V and 10 bases from J; junction bases left unmatched: 10. The CDR3 consists of 14 residues. CDR1 MNHEY and CDR2 SVGAGI come from the germline V gene. CDR3 nucleotides: TGTGCCAGCAGTTCACCGGGACAGGGCTTCCACTACACCTTC. It codes for CASSSPGQGFHYTF.

The CDR3 is CASSPNRGYTF. Here the CDR3 DNA reads TGTGCCAGCAGCCCCAACAGAGGCTACACCTTC. V usage is TRBV7-2 and J usage is TRBJ1-2, with D unclear. The V end was cut by 5 bases, the J end by 8 bases, with 9 bases between. This CDR3 is built from 11 residues. The germline CDR1 and CDR2 sequences are SGHTA and FQGNSA.

The V gene is TRBV3-1 (or the pseudogene TRBV3-2), the J gene TRBJ2-2; D is perhaps TRBD2 (6 bases). The CDR3 extends over 15 amino acids. V was shortened by 1 base and J by 6 bases, with 12 bases between the two germline ends. Germline-derived CDR1 and CDR2 are LGHDT and YNNKEL (reference sequence). CDR3: CASSQGDGRSGELFF. CDR3 sequence (DNA): TGTGCCAGCAGCCAAGGTGACGGGAGATCCGGGGAGCTGTTTTTT.

This chain joins TRBV5-4 and TRBJ2-1; 10 bases agree with TRBD2. The CDR3 totals 15 residues. J lost 7 bases, V lost 1 base, and 5 bases had no gene match. In germline, CDR1 is SGHNT, CDR2 YYREEE (reference sequence). The CDR3 DNA sequence: TGTGCCAGCAGCTTGTCTAGCGGGAGTGAAAATGAGCAGTTCTTC. Residues: CASSLSSGSENEQFF.

V is TRBV4-1 and J is TRBJ2-5, with 7 bases that match TRBD1. The CDR3 covers 15 residues. V dropped 0 bases and J dropped 0; count of bases not matched to a gene: 1. Germline assignment: CDR1 MGHRA and CDR2 YSYEKL. The CDR3 nucleotides are TGCGCCAGCAGCCAAGAGACAGGGCACCAAGAGACCCAGTACTTC. Protein sequence: CASSQETGHQETQYF.

The chain is built from TRBV2 and TRBJ1-3; possible D gene TRBD1, 5 bases. CDR3 size: 16 residues. CDR1 and CDR2 from the germline V gene are SNHLY and FYNNEI. V was cut by 7 bases and J by 1 base, with 17 bases left in between. The DNA of the CDR3 is TGTGCCAGCACAGACCCAGGGCGATCTTCTGGAAACACCATATATTTT. Protein sequence: CASTDPGRSSGNTIYF.

Worth noting for this clone: Additional DNA sequences in this sample encode the identical CDR3. This chain connects TRBV6-1 to TRBJ1-2; possibly TRBD1 for D (6 bases). CDR1 and CDR2 from the germline V gene are MNHNS and SASEGT. V lost 1 base, J lost 2 bases, and 8 bases lay in between. This CDR3 is 14 amino acids long. The DNA for the CDR3 is TGTGCCAGCAGTGAAGGGACAGCCAACTATGGCTACACCTTC. Residues: CASSEGTANYGYTF.

V is TRBV6-4 and J is TRBJ2-1, with 12 bases matching TRBD2. The CDR3 spans 15 residues. J was trimmed by 5 bases and V by 5 bases; bases with no gene match: 4. Germline-derived CDR1 and CDR2 are MRHNA and SNTAGT. The CDR3 nucleotides read TGTGCCAGCAGTACCCTAGCGGGAGGGCACAATGAGCAGTTCTTC. Its protein product is CASSTLAGGHNEQFF.

The rearrangement joins TRBV3-1 (or the pseudogene TRBV3-2) to TRBJ2-5; 7 bases match TRBD1. The V segment lost 4 bases and the J segment 2 bases; nucleotides outside the gene matches: 10. The germline V gene encodes CDR1 LGHDT and CDR2 YNNKEL (reference sequence). This CDR3 is built from 16 residues. The CDR3 DNA reads as TGTGCCAGCAGCCCCGACACGGGACAGTATCAAGAGACCCAGTACTTC. As protein: CASSPDTGQYQETQYF.

V gene TRBV9 combines with J gene TRBJ2-5; 9 bases fit TRBD1. V was pared by 2 bases and J by 2 bases, with 10 bases of the junction left unmatched. CDR1 SGDLS and CDR2 YYNGEE come from the germline V gene. This CDR3 is built from 17 residues. The CDR3 region has the DNA TGTGCCAGCAGCGTCCGGGGGGACAGGGTACAGCAAGAGACCCAGTACTTC. As protein: CASSVRGDRVQQETQYF.

The V gene is TRBV15, the J gene TRBJ2-7, with TRBD1 as a possible D gene (6 bases). CDR1 is LNHNV and CDR2 is YYDKDF in the germline V gene (reference sequence). The CDR3 has 16 amino acids. V dropped 5 bases and J dropped 2 bases, with 19 bases sitting between them. CDR3 sequence reads: CATSPGWTVLAYEQYF. The CDR3 DNA reads as TGTGCCACCAGCCCGGGTTGGACAGTGTTAGCCTACGAGCAGTACTTC.